This T cell receptor (beta chain) came from a study of T cells expressing NK-cell markers. Whole-study context: The authors derived TCR beta repertoires from sorted CD3+CD56+NKG2C+, CD3+CD56+NKG2C- and CD3+CD56-NKG2C+ T cells. Study findings and constraints: For several donors, the dominant NKG2C+ clonotypes made up about 1.0-7.0% of their CD8+ T cells.

With respect to this clonotype: The antigen remains undetermined.

Per germline, CDR1 DFQATT and CDR2 SNEGSKA (reference sequence). The CDR3 consists of 17 residues. Scientists made TCR beta cDNA using 5'RACE template switching with UMIs. TCRdb reanalyzed the 5' RACE reads, giving one entry per CDR3 protein sequence and no DNA. Here the sample table reports about 260,000 distinct CDR3 sequences. The chain couples TRBV20-1 to TRBJ2-4; absent DNA, TCRdb's TRBD2 call cannot be checked. The sample consisted of blood T cells: a sorted CD56 or NKG2C T cell subset, CD4+ or CD8+ T cells, or bulk PBMC T cells (not recorded which). The clonotype originates from a man between 18 and 29 years old in good health. CDR3 residues: CSAREKLAGVAKNIQYF.